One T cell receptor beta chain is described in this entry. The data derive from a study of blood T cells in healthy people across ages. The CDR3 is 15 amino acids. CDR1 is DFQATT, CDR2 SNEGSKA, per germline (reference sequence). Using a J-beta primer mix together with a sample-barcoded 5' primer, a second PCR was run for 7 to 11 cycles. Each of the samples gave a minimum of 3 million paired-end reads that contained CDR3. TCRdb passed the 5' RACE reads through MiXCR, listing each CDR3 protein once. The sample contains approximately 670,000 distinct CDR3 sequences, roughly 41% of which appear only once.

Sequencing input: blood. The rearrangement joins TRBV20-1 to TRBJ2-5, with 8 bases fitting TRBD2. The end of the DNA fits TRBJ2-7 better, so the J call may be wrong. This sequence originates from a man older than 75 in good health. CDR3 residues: CSARDQPGGAYEQYF. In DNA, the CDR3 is TGCAGTGCTAGAGATCAACCGGGAGGGGCGTACGAGCAGTACTTC.